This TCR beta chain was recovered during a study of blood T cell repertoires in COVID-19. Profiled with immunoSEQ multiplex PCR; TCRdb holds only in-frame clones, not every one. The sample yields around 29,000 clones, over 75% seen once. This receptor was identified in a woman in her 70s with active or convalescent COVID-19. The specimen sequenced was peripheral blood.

The CDR3, as DNA: TGTGCCTGGAGTCCTACAGATACGCAGTATTTT. Protein sequence: CAWSPTDTQYF. The V call is TRBV30, the J call TRBJ2-3; D unclear. The CDR3 runs 11 residues. Trimming pared 2 bases from V and 3 bases from J, leaving 3 bases between. CDR1 is GTSNPN, CDR2 SVGIG, per germline (reference sequence).